This note documents a single T cell receptor (beta chain) sequence. Its antigen is currently unknown. Germline V gene data show CDR1 as SGHRS and CDR2 as YFSETQ. Trimming at V came to 0 bases and at J to 2 bases, leaving 2 bases not matched to a gene. CDR3 length: 15 residues. These data come from a study of cytomegalovirus exposure and HLA in healthy donors. Study summary: Genetic ancestry analysis placed approximately 79% of the 300 to 500 donors that were genotyped in the Caucasian-associated cluster. Overall study findings and caveats: In a later analysis, HLA-C alleles had the fewest associated TCRs, DRB1 alleles the most. Cytomegalovirus-associated TCR beta chains were listed, numbering approximately 150. As a later analysis revealed, most CMV-associated TCR beta chains appeared HLA-restricted.

The PCR was carried out with 60 Vbeta primers and 13 Jbeta primers. Some clones are missing from TCRdb's copy, which holds only in-frame ones; the method was immunoSEQ multiplex PCR. This table holds about 87,000 clones, about four fifths found once. Sequenced: PBMCs. V usage is TRBV5-1 and J usage is TRBJ2-5, with TRBD1 matching 9 bases. The TCR comes from a woman aged 40 to 55 in good health and CMV-seronegative. The CDR3 loop reads CASSLETGGQETQYF. The CDR3 DNA reads as TGCGCCAGCAGCTTGGAGACAGGGGGGCAAGAGACCCAGTACTTC.